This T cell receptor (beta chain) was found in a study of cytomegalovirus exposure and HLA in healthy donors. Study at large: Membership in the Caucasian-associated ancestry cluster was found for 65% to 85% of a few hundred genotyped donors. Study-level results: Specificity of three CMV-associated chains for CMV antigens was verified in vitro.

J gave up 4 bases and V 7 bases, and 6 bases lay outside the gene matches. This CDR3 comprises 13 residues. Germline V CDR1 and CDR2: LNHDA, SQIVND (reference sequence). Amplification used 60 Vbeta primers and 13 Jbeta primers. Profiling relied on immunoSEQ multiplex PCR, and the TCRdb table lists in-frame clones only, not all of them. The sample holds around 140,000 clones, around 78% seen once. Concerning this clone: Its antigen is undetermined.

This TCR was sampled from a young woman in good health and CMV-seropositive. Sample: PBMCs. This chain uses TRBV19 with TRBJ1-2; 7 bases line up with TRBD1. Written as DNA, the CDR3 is TGTGCCAGTACCGGGACAGTAAGCTATGGCTACACCTTC. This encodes CASTGTVSYGYTF.